This T cell receptor (beta chain) was sequenced for a study of cytotoxic CD8 clonotypes in ibrutinib-treated CLL. Study outcomes and limitations: Measured clonality at baseline was greater than in age-matched healthy donors and tracked with circulating CD8+ T-cell counts. Rare overall, public clonotypes shrank or held steady under therapy.

The germline CDR1 and CDR2 sequences are SGDLS and YYNGEE. The V gene end was trimmed by 2 bases and the J gene end by 2 bases; junction bases not matched to a gene: 2. The CDR3 is 15 amino acids. Details on this clone: Its antigen is currently unknown.

TCRdb's table, derived via immunoSEQ multiplex PCR, lists solely in-frame clones and lacks some. The profile shows roughly 100,000 clones, approximately 78% of them singletons. The TCR originated in a human donor with chronic lymphocytic leukemia. The rearrangement links TRBV9 to TRBJ1-2, with 11 bases aligning to TRBD1. The source was PBMCs, collected after 12 months of ibrutinib treatment. The CDR3 region is CASSVRTGGNYGYTF. DNA for the CDR3: TGTGCCAGCAGCGTCCGGACAGGGGGCAACTATGGCTACACCTTC.